This is a list of T cell receptor beta chains from one sample in a study of blood T cell repertoires in COVID-19. Here immunoSEQ multiplex PCR was the method, and the copy in TCRdb shows in-frame clones only, minus some. The sample lists under 300,000 clones, approximately 83% occurring once. The material sequenced was peripheral blood. Receptors were obtained from a woman aged 45-65 years who had recovered from COVID-19. CDR3s include the opening cysteine and the closing phenylalanine or tryptophan. A D gene is named only where the DNA matches it firmly. Expanded clones get a size class; other rows say once, few or many, or leave the size out.

V gene,D gene,J gene,clone size,CDR3 protein,CDR3 DNA
TRBV7-2,NA,TRBJ1-6,NA,CASSLDALSYNSPLHF,TGTGCCAGCAGCTTAGATGCACTTTCCTATAATTCACCCCTCCACTTT
TRBV2,NA,TRBJ1-2,NA,CASRDTPNYGYTF,TGTGCCAGCAGAGACACTCCTAACTATGGCTACACCTTC
TRBV21-1,NA,TRBJ2-3,NA,CASSPHGAGGQADTQYF,TGTGCCAGCAGCCCCCACGGAGCGGGGGGCCAGGCGGATACGCAGTATTTT
TRBV3-1/TRBV3-2,NA,TRBJ1-3,NA,CASSQDNLLSGNTIYF,TGTGCCAGCAGCCAAGACAACCTATTATCTGGAAACACCATATATTTT
TRBV18,TRBD1,TRBJ2-5,NA,CASSPRTGEETQYF,TGTGCCAGCTCACCCCGGACAGGCGAGGAGACCCAGTACTTC
TRBV4-3,NA,TRBJ2-3,NA,CASSQVGTQYF,TGCGCCAGCAGCCAGGTGGGCACGCAGTATTTT
TRBV4-1,NA,TRBJ1-5,few,CASSQRNSDNQPQHF,TGCGCCAGCAGTCAGAGGAACTCCGACAATCAGCCCCAGCATTTT
TRBV21-1,NA,TRBJ2-7,NA,CATLTGGGEQYF,TGTGCCACCCTTACAGGGGGAGGCGAGCAGTACTTC
TRBV9,TRBD2,TRBJ2-2,NA,CASSPGRLAGAGELFF,TGTGCCAGCAGCCCGGGGCGCTTAGCGGGAGCCGGGGAGCTGTTTTTT
TRBV7-6,NA,TRBJ1-1,NA,CASSLGDGWTTEAFF,TGTGCCAGCAGCTTAGGTGATGGCTGGACAACTGAAGCTTTCTTT
TRBV4-3,NA,TRBJ1-3,NA,CASSQVGGNGNTIYF,TGCGCCAGCAGCCAAGTAGGAGGGAACGGAAACACCATATATTTT
TRBV11-2,NA,TRBJ1-2,NA,CASSSWGGYGYTF,TGTGCCAGCAGCTCCTGGGGGGGCTATGGCTACACCTTC
TRBV28,NA,TRBJ2-2,NA,CASNEQGNTGELFF,TGTGCCAGCAATGAACAGGGGAACACCGGGGAGCTGTTTTTT
TRBV10-3,TRBD1,TRBJ2-7,NA,CAISRQGENYEQYF,TGTGCCATCAGTCGACAGGGGGAAAACTACGAGCAGTACTTC
TRBV5-1,NA,TRBJ1-1,NA,CASSLEGVPTEAFF,TGCGCCAGCAGCTTGGAGGGGGTTCCGACTGAAGCTTTCTTT
TRBV28,NA,TRBJ1-2,NA,CASSLYNQNYGYTF,TGTGCCAGCAGTTTATATAATCAGAACTATGGCTACACCTTC